Listed below are T cell receptor beta chains from one sample, sequenced in a study of shared clonotypes between healthy human individuals. Clones were sequenced by immunoSEQ multiplex PCR, and TCRdb holds only the in-frame ones, with some missing. There are around 2.5 million clones in the sample; under 95% occur only once, and around 0.4% lies in the top ten. The sequenced sample was naive CD4+ T cells from PBMCs. These receptors were obtained from a man younger than 35 in good health. Some clones in this sample may be carry-over from other donors' samples. The CDR3 runs from the conserved cysteine through the conserved F or W. A D gene is named only where the DNA matches it firmly. Clone size is stated in some rows and not others, as once, few, many or a class when expanded.

TRBV7-6	NA	TRBJ2-5	NA	TGTGCCAGCAGCTTTGGTTTCCAAGAGACCCAGTACTTC	CASSFGFQETQYF
TRBV27	NA	TRBJ2-4	NA	TGTGCCAGCAGTTCCTACATTCAGTACTTC	CASSSYIQYF
TRBV28	NA	TRBJ2-3	TRBD2	TGTGCCAGCAGTTCCGGGACTAGCGGGAGGGGGGATACGCAGTATTTT	CASSSGTSGRGDTQYF
TRBV5-4	NA	TRBJ2-2	TRBD2	TGTGCCAGCAGCGACCAGGGACTAGCGGACGGGGAGCTGTTTTTT	CASSDQGLADGELFF
TRBV4-2	NA	TRBJ2-7	NA	TGTGCCAGCAGCCCGGGCCAAAGATTAGCCTACGAGCAGTACTTC	CASSPGQRLAYEQYF
TRBV5-1	NA	TRBJ2-5	TRBD2	TGCGCCAGCAGCGGCGGGACTAGCGGGAGGGCCGGGCAAGAGACCCAGTACTTC	CASSGGTSGRAGQETQYF
TRBV5-1	once	TRBJ2-6	NA	TGCGCCAGCGTCCCGCGGGACGGATACTCTGGGGCCAACGTCCTGACTTTC	CASVPRDGYSGANVLTF
TRBV5-5	NA	TRBJ1-3	NA	TGTGCCAGCAGCTTGGCTGGCAGATACTCTGGAAACACCATATATTTT	CASSLAGRYSGNTIYF
TRBV30	NA	TRBJ2-3	NA	TGTGCCTGGAGTGAGGCGGATACGCAGTATTTT	CAWSEADTQYF
TRBV7-7	NA	TRBJ2-1	NA	TGTGCCAGCAGCTTAGAGAGAGGCGAGCAGTTCTTC	CASSLERGEQFF
TRBV7-7	NA	TRBJ2-5	TRBD1	TGTGCCAGCAGCTTTATGGGACAGCAAGAGACCCAGTACTTC	CASSFMGQQETQYF
TRBV28	NA	TRBJ1-2	TRBD1	TGTGCCAGCGGCCTGGCCGGACAGGGAAAAGGCTATGGCTACACCTTC	CASGLAGQGKGYGYTF
TRBV27	NA	TRBJ2-7	TRBD2	TGTGCCAGCAGTTTAGATGGACTAGCGGGAGGGACCTACGAGCAGTACTTC	CASSLDGLAGGTYEQYF
TRBV5-1	NA	TRBJ1-2	NA	TGCGCCAGCAGCCCGGACAGCCGACTGGATGGCTACACCTTC	CASSPDSRLDGYTF
TRBV18	NA	TRBJ1-2	TRBD1	TGTGCCAGCTCACCGGACAGGGGAACCTACTATGGCTACACCTTC	CASSPDRGTYYGYTF
TRBV7-3	NA	TRBJ2-3	TRBD2	TGTGCCAGCAGCTTAGGCGGGAGGCGCACAGATACGCAGTATTTT	CASSLGGRRTDTQYF
TRBV6-5	NA	TRBJ1-2	NA	TGTGCCACCTTCCTGGGGGGGGCCTATGGCTACACCTTC	CATFLGGAYGYTF
TRBV27	NA	TRBJ1-4	TRBD1	TGTGCCAGCAGTGGGTGGGGACAGGGGCGGGAAAAACTGTTTTTT	CASSGWGQGREKLFF
TRBV30	NA	TRBJ2-5	NA	TGTGCCTGGAGTGTACTGCCCCCGGGACACCCCGGGGAGACCCAGTACTTC	CAWSVLPPGHPGETQYF
TRBV5-1	NA	TRBJ1-3	NA	TGCGCCAGCAGCTTGGCCGAGGGAGGTGGAAACACCATATATTTT	CASSLAEGGGNTIYF
TRBV5-1	NA	TRBJ2-1	TRBD2	TGCGCCAGCAGCCCATTAGCGGGAGTGGGAAATGAGCAGTTCTTC	CASSPLAGVGNEQFF
TRBV19	few	TRBJ1-1	NA	TGTGCCAGTAGGGACCAGGGGTGGACTGAAGCTTTCTTT	CASRDQGWTEAFF
TRBV11-1	NA	TRBJ1-1	NA	TGTGCCAGCAGCTTAGTGTGGGGCATGAACACTGAAGCTTTCTTT	CASSLVWGMNTEAFF
TRBV5-1	NA	TRBJ2-3	TRBD1	TGCGCCAGCAGCTTGGGACCGGGACAGGATTTAACAGATACGCAGTATTTT	CASSLGPGQDLTDTQYF
TRBV9	NA	TRBJ2-5	NA	TGTGCCAGCAGCGTAGTGAGTGGGGAGACCCAGTACTTC	CASSVVSGETQYF
TRBV25-1	NA	TRBJ2-2	NA	TGTGCCAGCAGTGGGTTCGCAGGGGCCGCCGGGGAGCTGTTTTTT	CASSGFAGAAGELFF
TRBV23-1	NA	TRBJ2-7	TRBD1	TGCGCCAGCAGTCAAACGACAGGGCGAAATAGCTCCTACGAGCAGTACTTC	CASSQTTGRNSSYEQYF
TRBV9	NA	TRBJ1-5	NA	TGTGCCAGCAGCGTAGGAAATCAGCCCCAGCATTTT	CASSVGNQPQHF
TRBV6-1	NA	TRBJ2-7	NA	TGTGCCAGCAGTGAAGCAAGCGTCCGATACGAGCAGTACTTC	CASSEASVRYEQYF
TRBV5-1	NA	TRBJ2-3	NA	TGCGCCAGCAGCTTGGCTGTGGCGCGGCCAGATACGCAGTATTTT	CASSLAVARPDTQYF
TRBV7-9	NA	TRBJ2-2	TRBD1	TGTGCCAGCAGCTTAACGGTTTGGCGCGGGACAGGGGACACCGGGGAGCTGTTTTTT	CASSLTVWRGTGDTGELFF
TRBV5-1	NA	TRBJ1-2	TRBD1	TGCGCCAGCAGCTACGACAGGGTCGGCTACACCTTC	CASSYDRVGYTF
TRBV5-6	NA	TRBJ2-7	NA	TGTGCCAGCAGCTGGGGTATACGCACCTACGAGCAGTACTTC	CASSWGIRTYEQYF
TRBV9	NA	TRBJ2-1	TRBD2	TGTGCCAGCAGCGTAGGGGGCGGCGGGAGCGCCTACAATGAGCAGTTCTTC	CASSVGGGGSAYNEQFF
TRBV25-1	NA	TRBJ1-2	NA	TGTGCCAGCAGTGAACTTTGGGGGAGGGCACCCGATGGCTACACCTTC	CASSELWGRAPDGYTF
TRBV28	NA	TRBJ1-1	NA	TGTGCCAGCAGTTTACGGTCGGTCACTGAAGCTTTCTTT	CASSLRSVTEAFF
TRBV4-3	NA	TRBJ2-7	NA	TGCGCCAGCAGCCAGAAGAGGGGGCTAGCGTACGAGCAGTACTTC	CASSQKRGLAYEQYF
TRBV2	NA	TRBJ2-1	NA	TGTGCCAGCAGTGAAATAGGGACCATCTACAATGAGCAGTTCTTC	CASSEIGTIYNEQFF
TRBV5-8	NA	TRBJ1-6	NA	TGTGCCAGCAGCTTACGACAGGCGTATAATTCACCCCTCCACTTT	CASSLRQAYNSPLHF
TRBV7-9	NA	TRBJ2-2	NA	TGTGCCAGCAGCTTCCTATTCTCCGGGGAGCTGTTTTTT	CASSFLFSGELFF
TRBV5-1	NA	TRBJ1-2	NA	TGCGCCAGCAGCCTGGGTATCGGAGAAGGGGCTGGTGGCTACACCTTC	CASSLGIGEGAGGYTF
TRBV4-2	NA	TRBJ2-2	TRBD2	TGTGCCAGCAGCCAAGGAGGTGGCGGGAGGGTCGGCACCGGGGAGCTGTTTTTT	CASSQGGGGRVGTGELFF
TRBV28	once	TRBJ1-5	NA	TGTGCCAGCAGTTACGGGGGGTCAAATCAGCCCCAGCATTTT	CASSYGGSNQPQHF
TRBV28	NA	TRBJ2-7	TRBD2	TGTGCCAGCAGTTCCACTAGCGGGAGGGCCTACGAGCAGTACTTC	CASSSTSGRAYEQYF
TRBV2	NA	TRBJ2-7	NA	TGTGCCAGCAGTGGGTTGTCTAGCGAGGAACAGTACTTC	CASSGLSSEEQYF
TRBV6-1	few	TRBJ1-3	TRBD1	TGTGCCAGCAGCAGAGCGACAGGGGCCGGAAACACCATATATTTT	CASSRATGAGNTIYF
TRBV4-1	once	TRBJ1-2	TRBD1	TGCGCCAGCAGCCAGTCGGGACAGCGGGTTAACTATGGCTACACCTTC	CASSQSGQRVNYGYTF
TRBV6-1	NA	TRBJ2-3	NA	TGTGCCAGCAGTAAGGACACGAGCACAGATACGCAGTATTTT	CASSKDTSTDTQYF
TRBV7-7	NA	TRBJ2-3	TRBD2	TGTGCCAGCAGCTTAGCGCTCCATAGCGGGAGTACAGATACGCAGTATTTT	CASSLALHSGSTDTQYF
TRBV5-1	few	TRBJ2-7	TRBD1	TGCGCCAGCAGCCCGGGACAGACCTACGAGCAGTACTTC	CASSPGQTYEQYF
TRBV30	NA	TRBJ2-2	NA	TGTGCCTGGAGTGTCGGTGGGACCGGGGAGCTGTTTTTT	CAWSVGGTGELFF
TRBV7-8	NA	TRBJ2-4	TRBD2	TGTGCCAGCAGCTTAGCGGGAGGGCCTCGAAACATTCAGTACTTC	CASSLAGGPRNIQYF
TRBV5-6	NA	TRBJ1-1	NA	TGTGCCAGCAGCTTGCCCGGGGGAACCTTGACTGAAGCTTTCTTT	CASSLPGGTLTEAFF
TRBV5-8	NA	TRBJ2-6	NA	TGTGCCAGCAGCTTACCTGGGGCCAACGTCCTGACTTTC	CASSLPGANVLTF
TRBV5-8	NA	TRBJ2-7	NA	TGTGCCAGCAGCTTCAAAGACAGAATCCACGAGCAGTACTTC	CASSFKDRIHEQYF
TRBV28	NA	TRBJ1-2	TRBD1	TGTGCCAGCAGAATACCAGGGGGAAATAACTATGGCTACACCTTC	CASRIPGGNNYGYTF
TRBV21-1	NA	TRBJ1-3	NA	TGTGCCAGCAGCAAAGTTCTCCCGGGACAGCCTGCGGACACCATATATTTT	CASSKVLPGQPADTIYF
TRBV9	NA	TRBJ2-5	TRBD2	TGTGCCAGCAGCGTAGCATCGGGTACTAGCGGGAGGGTAGAGACCCAGTACTTC	CASSVASGTSGRVETQYF
TRBV5-1	NA	TRBJ2-7	TRBD2	TGCGCCAGCAGCTTGGGCGGGACTAGCTCCTACGAGCAGTACTTC	CASSLGGTSSYEQYF
TRBV6-1	NA	TRBJ2-3	TRBD2	TGTGCCAGCAGTGGGGTTAGCGGGGCTAGCACAGATACGCAGTATTTT	CASSGVSGASTDTQYF